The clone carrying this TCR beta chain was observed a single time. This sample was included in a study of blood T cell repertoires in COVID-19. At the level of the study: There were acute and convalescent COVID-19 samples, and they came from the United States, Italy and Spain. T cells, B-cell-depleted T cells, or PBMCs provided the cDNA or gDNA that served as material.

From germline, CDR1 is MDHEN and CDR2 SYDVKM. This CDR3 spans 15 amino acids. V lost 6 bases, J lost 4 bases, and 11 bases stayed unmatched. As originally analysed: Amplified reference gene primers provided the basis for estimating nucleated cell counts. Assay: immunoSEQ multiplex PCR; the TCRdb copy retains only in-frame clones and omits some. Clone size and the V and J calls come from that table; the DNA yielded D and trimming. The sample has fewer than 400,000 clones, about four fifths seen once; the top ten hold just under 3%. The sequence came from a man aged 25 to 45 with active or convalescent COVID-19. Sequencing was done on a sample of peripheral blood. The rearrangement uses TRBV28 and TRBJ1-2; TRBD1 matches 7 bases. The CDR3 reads CASSHQGGNGYGYTF. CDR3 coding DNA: TGTGCCAGCAGCCACCAGGGGGGAAATGGCTATGGCTACACCTTC.